Sequencing of this T cell receptor beta chain was carried out in a study of cytomegalovirus exposure and HLA in healthy donors. Study-wide findings and caveats: In a later analysis, donors in an Asian-associated ancestry cluster reportedly had fewer N-insertions in productive TCRs than the cohort mean.

Germline V gene lookup returns CDR1 MNHEY and CDR2 SVGAGI. V lost 2 bases and J 5 bases, leaving 7 bases between the germline ends. This CDR3 has 13 residues. The PCR ran on 60 Vbeta and 13 Jbeta primers. Using immunoSEQ multiplex PCR, the repertoire was profiled, and TCRdb retains in-frame clones only, with some absent. The sample includes roughly 130,000 clones, about 76% of them seen just once. This clone was observed once. The antigen remains unidentified. The sequencing sample was made of PBMCs. The sequence was obtained from a man between 18 and 35 years old in good health and CMV-seronegative. This rearrangement joins TRBV6-5 to TRBJ1-5; D is unclear. The CDR3 here is CASSYLRDQPQHF. CDR3 sequence (DNA): TGTGCCAGCAGTTACCTGAGGGATCAGCCCCAGCATTTT.